What follows are 20 T cell receptor beta chains derived from one specimen sequenced in a study of post-analysis software for immune sequencing data. Study-wide points: Several TRBV segments were more frequent in patients than controls; TRBV5-6, TRBV5-1 and TRBV20-1 belonged to this group.

cDNA libraries for TCR beta contained unique molecular identifiers. TCRdb reanalysed the PCR reads using MiXCR and keeps one entry per CDR3 protein. This table holds roughly 200,000 distinct CDR3 sequences, over 25% found once. Their target antigens are unknown. Sequencing was done on a sample of blood. These receptors came from a girl younger than 18 with multiple sclerosis.

V usage is TRBV6-5 and J usage is TRBJ1-1; D not certain. The CDR3 loop spans 14 amino acids. Germline CDR1 and CDR2: MNHEY and SVGAGI. Trimming stripped 1 base from V and 5 bases from J, with 11 bases between. CDR3 residues: CASSYYLKGTEAFF. The CDR3 nucleotides read TGTGCCAGCAGTTACTATCTTAAAGGGACTGAAGCTTTCTTT.

CDR3 sequence reads: CSAPLYGYTF. CDR3 bases: TGCAGTGCTCCCCTCTATGGCTACACCTTC. The chain has TRBV20-1 and TRBJ1-2; no firm D call. The CDR3 length is 10 residues. V lost 5 bases, J lost 4 bases, and 5 bases lay in between. CDR1 is DFQATT and CDR2 is SNEGSKA in the germline V gene (reference sequence).

This clonotype was picked up many times. The chain couples TRBV9 to TRBJ2-1, with D perhaps TRBD2 (5 bases). Trimming pared 1 base from V and 5 bases from J, leaving 13 bases between. Germline values: CDR1 SGDLS, CDR2 YYNGEE. The CDR3 length is 15 residues. The CDR3 nucleotides read TGTGCCAGCAGCGTAAGCGGACCCACACACAATGAGCAGTTCTTC. The encoded protein is CASSVSGPTHNEQFF.

The chain is built from TRBV5-1 and TRBJ2-3; D tentatively fits TRBD1 or TRBD2 (5 bases each). Germline V gene data show CDR1 as SGHRS and CDR2 as YFSETQ. V was shortened by 0 bases and J by 2 bases, with 10 bases between the two germline ends. This CDR3 is built from 15 residues. CDR3 DNA sequence: TGCGCCAGCAGCTTGGGGGGGACCACCACAGATACGCAGTATTTT. Protein: CASSLGGTTTDTQYF. The whole variable domain, remainder taken from reference TRBV5-1 and TRBJ2-3, is KAGVTQTPRYLIKTRGQQVTLSCSPISGHRSVSWYQQTPGQGLQFLFEYFSETQRNKGNFPGRFSGRQFSNSRSEMNVSTLELGDSALYLCASSLGGTTTDTQYFGPGTRLTVL.

This clonotype was seen at least ten times. This rearrangement joins TRBV28 to TRBJ1-6, with D possibly TRBD1 on 6 matching bases. V was cut by 7 bases and J by 8 bases, with 15 bases left in between. Germline-derived CDR1 and CDR2 are MDHEN and SYDVKM. The CDR3 covers 14 residues. CDR3 sequence reads: CASNPGQGDSPLHF. DNA for the CDR3: TGTGCCAGCAATCCGGGACAAGGCGATTCACCCCTCCACTTT.

The chain couples TRBV27 to TRBJ2-5; 9 positions agree with TRBD2. The J call is in doubt because the DNA end fits TRBJ2-7 better. The CDR3 consists of 14 residues. Looked up from germline, CDR1 is MNHEY and CDR2 is SMNVEV (reference sequence). CDR3 sequence (DNA): TGTGCCAGCAGCTTTGGGACTAGCAGCGACGAGCAGTACTTC. Translation: CASSFGTSSDEQYF.

This clonotype occurred a few times. The CDR3 bases are TGTGCCAGCAGTTTGCGGTTAAGATTTTGGACTAGCGCCTTGGAGACCCAGTACTTC. Protein product: CASSLRLRFWTSALETQYF. The chain combines TRBV28 with TRBJ2-5; 9 bases are a match to TRBD2. The CDR3 is made up of 19 amino acids. The germline CDR1 and CDR2 sequences are MDHEN and SYDVKM. The trim removed 3 bases at V and 5 bases at J, leaving 19 bases unmatched. The full variable domain, completed using reference TRBV28 and TRBJ2-5, is DVKVTQSSRYLVKRTGEKVFLECVQDMDHENMFWYRQDPGLGLRLIYFSYDVKMKEKGDIPEGYSVSREKKERFSLILESASTNQTSMYLCASSLRLRFWTSALETQYFGPGTRLLVL.

In its sample, this clonotype was seen many times. The V gene is TRBV6-5, the J gene TRBJ2-6; TRBD2 matches 9 bases. The length of the CDR3 is 18 residues. Per the germline V gene, CDR1 is MNHEY and CDR2 is SVGAGI. With V trimmed by 5 bases and J by 1 base, 9 bases remained unmatched. The CDR3 bases are TGTGCCAGCAGTACCCGACTAGCGGAAGGATCTGGGGCCAACGTCCTGACTTTC. It translates to CASSTRLAEGSGANVLTF.

This clonotype appeared a few times. V gene TRBV28 combines with J gene TRBJ1-5; 10 bases align to TRBD1. The germline CDR1 and CDR2 sequences are MDHEN and SYDVKM. The CDR3 is 15 amino acids. Trimming at V came to 5 bases and at J to 6 bases, leaving 7 bases not matched to a gene. In DNA, the CDR3 is TGTGCCAGCAGTCGACCGGGACAGGGGAGTCAGCCCCAGCATTTT. This encodes CASSRPGQGSQPQHF.

This clonotype was seen repeatedly, ten times or more. The gene calls are TRBV6-1 and TRBJ2-1; D gene uncertain. The CDR3 has 15 amino acids. The V and J ends lost 2 bases and 0 bases respectively, with 8 bases between them. CDR1 is MNHNS and CDR2 is SASEGT in the germline V gene. This CDR3 is CASSENPDSYNEQFF. For the CDR3, the DNA is TGTGCCAGCAGTGAAAATCCGGACTCCTACAATGAGCAGTTCTTC.

This clonotype was seen only a few times. The chain is built from TRBV5-1 and TRBJ1-1; D gene unclear. V was shortened by 2 bases and J by 2 bases, with 10 bases between the two germline ends. The germline V gene encodes CDR1 SGHRS and CDR2 YFSETQ. This CDR3 has 14 residues. The chain's CDR3 is CASSFDGGNTEAFF. CDR3 DNA sequence: TGCGCCAGCAGCTTTGATGGCGGTAACACTGAAGCTTTCTTT.

Note on this clonotype: An end of the junction does not agree with germline; a read error may underlie this. The rearrangement links TRBV29-1 to TRBJ2-3, with 7 bases that match TRBD1. Germline assignment: CDR1 SQVTM and CDR2 ANQGSEA. CDR3 length: 13 amino acids. CDR3: CSVGETGLDTRYF. In DNA, the CDR3 is TGCAGCGTGGGAGAGACAGGGTTAGATACGCGGTATTTT.

Note on this clonotype: At one end the junction does not follow the germline gene, possibly because of a read error. The chain combines TRBV5-1 with TRBJ2-7, with D perhaps assigned TRBD1 or TRBD2 (5 bases each). Looked up from germline, CDR1 is SGHRS and CDR2 is YFSETQ. The CDR3 has 13 amino acids. For the CDR3, the DNA is TGCGCCAGCAGCGGGACGGGGACCTACGAGCGGTACTTC. It yields the protein CASSGTGTYERYF.

As for this clonotype: A junction boundary mismatches the germline segment, possibly from a read error. The chain couples TRBV5-1 to TRBJ1-1, with TRBD1 matching over 7 bases. Germline V gene lookup returns CDR1 SGHRS and CDR2 YFSETQ. This CDR3 has 14 amino acids. This chain's CDR3 is CATSRDRWDTEAFF. CDR3 nucleotide sequence: TGCGCCACCAGCCGGGACAGATGGGACACTGAAGCTTTCTTT. The variable domain in full, with the rest retrieved from reference TRBV5-1 and TRBJ1-1, is KAGVTQTPRYLIKTRGQQVTLSCSPISGHRSVSWYQQTPGQGLQFLFEYFSETQRNKGNFPGRFSGRQFSNSRSEMNVSTLELGDSALYLCATSRDRWDTEAFFGQGTRLTVV.

In its sample, this clonotype was seen many times. V and J are TRBV4-2 and TRBJ2-7; TRBD2 agrees at 7 bases. Germline V gene lookup returns CDR1 LGHNA and CDR2 YNFKEQ. This CDR3 spans 16 amino acids. V trimming: 4 bases; J trimming: 2 bases; junction bases outside the gene matches: 11. CDR3: CASSPEGAGQTYEQYF. CDR3 DNA sequence: TGTGCCAGCAGCCCTGAGGGAGCGGGGCAAACCTACGAGCAGTACTTC.

The table lists this clonotype with a few counts. The V and J genes are TRBV5-5 and TRBJ2-5, with TRBD1 matching 7 bases. With V trimmed by 4 bases and J by 2 bases, 5 bases remained unmatched. This CDR3 contains 14 residues. Per germline, CDR1 SGHKS and CDR2 YYEKEE (reference sequence). The CDR3 DNA reads TGTGCCAGCAGCCGGGGACAGACACAAGAGACCCAGTACTTC. Its protein is CASSRGQTQETQYF.

This clonotype was observed once. One base away lies a much larger clone, so this may be a sequencing read error. The V and J genes are TRBV3-1 and TRBJ2-5; D not certain. The J call is uncertain, as TRBJ2-1 better fits the DNA end. Per the germline V gene, CDR1 is LGHDT and CDR2 is YNNKEL (reference sequence). The CDR3 totals 14 residues. The DNA for the CDR3 is TGTGCCAGCAGCCAAAGCAAGGCGCAAGAGACCCAGTTCTTC. This sequence encodes CASSQSKAQETQFF.

This clonotype was found many times. V usage is TRBV15 and J usage is TRBJ2-5; D call uncertain. CDR3 size: 12 residues. Trimming pared 1 base from V and 7 bases from J, leaving 7 bases between. Germline loops: CDR1 LNHNV, CDR2 YYDKDF (reference sequence). The CDR3 here is CATSRVAMTQYF. The CDR3 DNA reads TGTGCCACCAGCAGAGTGGCTATGACCCAGTACTTC.

This clonotype was picked up many times. The J gene is TRBJ2-1, the V gene TRBV29-1, with D possibly being TRBD2 (5 bases). The CDR3 is 16 amino acids. V gave up 0 bases and J gave up 2 bases, with 14 bases separating them. In germline, CDR1 is SQVTM, CDR2 ANQGSEA. The CDR3 here is CSVEESSSGAYNEQFF. The CDR3 bases are TGCAGCGTTGAAGAAAGCTCGAGCGGAGCCTACAATGAGCAGTTCTTC.

This clonotype was seen a few times. CDR3: CASSAGTGLMNTEAFF. Here the CDR3 DNA reads TGTGCCAGCAGCGCCGGGACAGGGCTCATGAACACTGAAGCTTTCTTT. The V and J genes are TRBV9 and TRBJ1-1; 9 nucleotides agree with TRBD1. CDR1 and CDR2 (germline): SGDLS, YYNGEE. Trimming cost V 3 bases and J 0 bases; bases outside gene matches: 6. CDR3 length: 16 residues.